Below, 17 T cell receptor beta chains from the same sample are listed, as sequenced in a study of Graves' ophthalmopathy and Graves' hyperthyroidism. Amplified TCR beta CDR3 regions were obtained using RNA transcripts as template. The first-round RT-PCR employed HTBI primers together with the Qiagen OneStep RT-PCR kit. A multiplex PCR was then performed as the second round. A single record per CDR3 protein comes from TCRdb applying MiXCR to the multiplex PCR reads. Seen here are roughly 380,000 distinct CDR3 sequences, over 15% observed once, and the top ten hold about 7%. Sequencing was carried out using peripheral blood. The receptors come from a woman younger than 30 with stable Graves' hyperthyroidism.

The chain employs TRBV3-1 and TRBJ1-5; 8 bases align to TRBD1. There are 15 residues in the CDR3. V lost 4 bases, J lost 4 bases, and 6 bases stayed unmatched. Germline lookup yields CDR1 LGHDT and CDR2 YNNKEL (reference sequence). In DNA, the CDR3 is TGTGCCAGCAGCCGAGGGACAGGCAATAATCAGCCCCAGCATTTT. This gives the protein CASSRGTGNNQPQHF.

This clonotype has ten or more counts. The chain couples TRBV12-3 or TRBV12-4 to TRBJ2-7; D is undetermined. This CDR3 comprises 13 residues. V lost 4 bases and J lost 2, with 9 bases in between. The CDR3 protein is CASSSAIPYEQYF. DNA for the CDR3: TGTGCCAGCAGTTCTGCCATCCCCTACGAGCAGTACTTC.

This clonotype was recorded many times. The J gene is TRBJ1-1, the V gene TRBV5-1; 8 positions agree with TRBD1. The CDR3 loop spans 15 amino acids. V gave up 7 bases and J gave up 10 bases; unmatched junction bases: 18. Germline V gives CDR1 SGHRS, CDR2 YFSETQ. This CDR3 reads CASGERTGSLWGAFF. As DNA, the CDR3 is TGCGCCAGCGGGGAAAGGACAGGGTCGCTCTGGGGAGCTTTCTTT.

This clonotype was counted a few times. The chain carries TRBV6-5 and TRBJ1-1; D is undetermined. This CDR3 region has 14 residues. The V and J ends lost 2 bases and 0 bases respectively, with 7 bases between them. Germline-derived CDR1 and CDR2 are MNHEY and SVGAGI. CDR3 amino acids: CASSYVGLNTEAFF. DNA of the CDR3: TGTGCCAGCAGTTACGTGGGCTTGAACACTGAAGCTTTCTTT.

The rearrangement uses TRBV12-3 or TRBV12-4 and TRBJ1-5; 11 nucleotides line up with TRBD1. This CDR3 contains 14 residues. V shed 4 bases and J 9 bases; nucleotides not matched to a gene: 5. The CDR3 loop reads CASSSDRGLWPQHF. The CDR3 DNA reads as TGTGCCAGCAGTTCGGACAGGGGGCTTTGGCCCCAGCATTTT.

This clonotype has ten or more counts. V is TRBV6-2 or TRBV6-3 and J is TRBJ1-1, with D unclear. The ends were cut back, 6 bases at V and 4 bases at J, with 9 bases in the middle. The CDR3 extends over 12 amino acids. CDR1 and CDR2 from the germline V gene are MNHEY and SVGEGT. As DNA, the CDR3 is TGTGCCAGCAGGGACCCCCCCACTGAAGCTTTCTTT. Encoded protein: CASRDPPTEAFF.

This clonotype has ten or more counts. The chain carries TRBV7-2 and TRBJ1-5; D ambiguous. V was pared by 1 base and J by 6 bases, with 7 bases between. Looked up from germline, CDR1 is SGHTA and CDR2 is FQGNSA. CDR3 length: 13 residues. The CDR3 DNA reads as TGTGCCAGCAGCTTAGATGGGTTTCAGCCCCAGCATTTT. This sequence encodes CASSLDGFQPQHF.

This clonotype was seen repeatedly, ten times or more. The rearrangement uses TRBV7-2 and TRBJ2-5, with 7 bases that match TRBD2. The V and J ends lost 0 bases and 4 bases, in that order; junction bases with no gene match: 5. Germline V gene data show CDR1 as SGHTA and CDR2 as FQGNSA. This CDR3 is 15 amino acids long. This chain's CDR3 is CASSLAGGIRETQYF. The CDR3 DNA reads TGTGCCAGCAGCTTAGCGGGGGGGATCCGAGAGACCCAGTACTTC. Based on the CDR3 plus reference TRBV7-2 and TRBJ2-5, the full variable domain is GAGVSQSPSNKVTEKGKDVELRCDPISGHTALYWYRQSLGQGLEFLIYFQGNSAPDKSGLPSDRFSAERTGGSVSTLTIQRTQQEDSAVYLCASSLAGGIRETQYFGPGTRLLVL.

This clonotype was picked up many times. The V and J genes are TRBV28 and TRBJ1-5, with D tentatively TRBD1 (5 bases). Trimming removed 5 bases at V and 5 bases at J, with 10 bases between. CDR3 size: 13 residues. CDR1 is MDHEN, CDR2 SYDVKM, per germline. In DNA, the CDR3 is TGTGCCAGCAGTGGGGACGGAGATCAGCCCCAGCATTTT. Translated, it gives CASSGDGDQPQHF.

This clonotype was seen a single time. V is TRBV12-5 and J is TRBJ2-2; D gene uncertain. Germline values: CDR1 LGHNT, CDR2 FRNRAP. This CDR3 has 17 residues. The V end was cut by 0 bases, the J end by 6 bases, with 17 bases between. The CDR3 DNA sequence: TGTGCTAGTGGTTTGGTACTTTCAGGTCAGATTCCCGGGGAGCTGTTTTTT. Protein product: CASGLVLSGQIPGELFF.

This clonotype was counted ten times or more. V is TRBV11-2 and J is TRBJ2-7, with unresolved D. V shed 5 bases and J shed 6 bases, with 11 bases lying between them. From germline, CDR1 is SGHAT and CDR2 FQNNGV. This CDR3 is 12 amino acids long. The CDR3 reads CASSRPPGEQYF. CDR3 sequence (DNA): TGTGCCAGCAGCCGGCCCCCCGGCGAGCAGTACTTC.

This clonotype was detected ten times or more. The rearrangement uses TRBV2 and TRBJ1-2; 8 nucleotides agree with TRBD1. Germline CDR1 is SNHLY and CDR2 is FYNNEI. This CDR3 region has 14 residues. V was pared by 6 bases and J by 5 bases, with 8 bases of the junction left unmatched. The CDR3 region has the DNA TGTGCCAGCAGGGATGCAGGGGGCGGTTATGGCTACACCTTC. Residues: CASRDAGGGYGYTF.

At least ten counts were recorded for this clonotype. The V call is TRBV6-1, the J call TRBJ2-7; tentatively, D is TRBD1 (5 bases). Germline values: CDR1 MNHNS, CDR2 SASEGT. The CDR3 covers 14 residues. The V end was cut by 2 bases, the J end by 4 bases, with 12 bases between. The CDR3 bases are TGTGCCAGCAGTGAATTGGACACTATATACGAGCAGTACTTC. Translation: CASSELDTIYEQYF.

For the CDR3, the DNA is TGTGCCAGCAGTTTAAACCCTTCCGGCTACACCTTC. This codes for CASSLNPSGYTF. The chain combines TRBV12-3 or TRBV12-4 with TRBJ1-2; D is undetermined. This CDR3 region has 12 residues. V lost 2 bases to trimming and J lost 8 bases, with 9 bases between them.

The chain links TRBV14 to TRBJ1-1, with D unresolved. The CDR3 covers 19 residues. Germline V CDR1 and CDR2: SGHDN, FVKESK. V was shortened by 4 bases and J by 2 bases, with 26 bases between the two germline ends. The CDR3: CASSRRGEWFGSSNTEAFF. CDR3 sequence (DNA): TGTGCCAGCAGCCGCCGGGGTGAGTGGTTCGGGTCATCCAACACTGAAGCTTTCTTT.

This clonotype was picked up many times. DNA for the CDR3: TGTGCCAGCAGTTCCTCAGGGGAGGGATATGGCTACACCTTC. Translating it yields CASSSSGEGYGYTF. This chain links TRBV12-3 or TRBV12-4 with TRBJ1-2; D possibly corresponds to TRBD1 (6 bases). This CDR3 contains 14 residues. V was pared by 4 bases and J by 5 bases, with 14 bases between.

The chain couples TRBV6-1 to TRBJ2-2; TRBD2 agrees at 9 bases. The CDR3 length is 14 residues. The V and J ends lost 6 bases and 6 bases, in that order; junction bases with no gene match: 5. Germline CDR1 is MNHNS and CDR2 is SASEGT. The CDR3 bases are TGTGCCAGCAGAAATAGCGGGGGACCCGGGGAGCTGTTTTTT. Protein sequence: CASRNSGGPGELFF.